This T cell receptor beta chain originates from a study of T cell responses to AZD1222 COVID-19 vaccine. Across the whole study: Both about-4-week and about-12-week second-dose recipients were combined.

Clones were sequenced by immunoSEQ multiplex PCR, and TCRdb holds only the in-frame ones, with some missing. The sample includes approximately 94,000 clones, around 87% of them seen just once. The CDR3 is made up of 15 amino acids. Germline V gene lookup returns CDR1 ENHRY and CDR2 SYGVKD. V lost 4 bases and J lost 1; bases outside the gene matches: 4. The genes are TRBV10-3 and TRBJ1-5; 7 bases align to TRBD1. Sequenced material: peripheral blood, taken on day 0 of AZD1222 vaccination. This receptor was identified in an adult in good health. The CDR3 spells CAISGQGISNQPQHF. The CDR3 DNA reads TGTGCCATCAGTGGACAGGGAATAAGCAATCAGCCCCAGCATTTT.